This T cell receptor beta chain was obtained from a study of T-cell reconstitution after alpha-beta-depleted transplantation in children. Overall study results and limits: One year after transplant, T-cell counts and diversity came mostly from newly produced T cells. Reports say that about two months after transplant, the alpha-beta T cells came out of several hundred graft clones that had expanded. From surviving recipient T cells and thymic progenitors came the high day-60 TCRbeta diversity observed in some patients.

The V gene lost 0 bases and the J gene lost 0 bases, with 10 bases spanning the gap. The CDR3 loop spans 17 amino acids. Germline CDR1 is SGHRS and CDR2 is YFSETQ. This clonotype was counted a few times. Its antigen remains unidentified. Unique molecular identifiers were incorporated during preparation of the TCRbeta library. Using its own MiXCR run on the PCR reads, TCRdb lists one record per CDR3 protein. The sample has 100,000 or so distinct CDR3 sequences; more than 20% are singletons. This TCR derives from a boy aged 2 to 9 with acute lymphoblastic leukemia, due to receive a stem cell transplant. The sequencing used PBMCs, collected before TCRalphabeta/CD19-depleted stem cell transplant. The chain links TRBV5-1 to TRBJ2-6; D is tentatively TRBD1 or TRBD2 (5 bases each). The CDR3 sequence: CASSLEWGNSGANVLTF. CDR3 bases: TGCGCCAGCAGCTTGGAATGGGGGAACTCTGGGGCCAACGTCCTGACTTTC.